Listed below are T cell receptor beta chains from one sample, sequenced in a study of OX40 agonist ivuxolimab in advanced cancers. TCRdb's copy holds only in-frame clones and misses some; the assay was immunoSEQ multiplex PCR. Of some 140,000 clones in the sample, roughly nine tenths are singletons; the top ten hold around 0.99%. The sequences come from CD4+ or CD8+ T cells sorted from blood, collected in a trial of the OX40 agonist ivuxolimab. Every receptor here comes from an adult with an advanced solid tumor such as melanoma, head and neck, liver or kidney cancer. Both conserved end residues are part of each CDR3. D genes are given only for firm matches. Only some rows state a clone size, as once, few, many or a class for expanded clones.

V	length	J	D	size	DNA	CDR3
TRBV30	15	TRBJ2-6	NA	NA	TGTGCCTGGAGTCCAACGGACCGGGGGGCCAACGTCCTGACTTTC	CAWSPTDRGANVLTF
TRBV7-9	19	TRBJ1-1	TRBD1	NA	TGTGCCAGCAGCCCGTGGGTGGGGGGACAGGGGGCGCGGAACACTGAAGCTTTCTTT	CASSPWVGGQGARNTEAFF
TRBV2	14	TRBJ2-7	TRBD2	NA	TGTGCCAGCAAGGGTAGCGGGAGCTCCTACGAGCAGTACTTC	CASKGSGSSYEQYF
TRBV5-1	15	TRBJ1-4	TRBD1	NA	TGCGCCAGCAGCCCTAGGACAGGGGATGGTGAAAAACTGTTTTTT	CASSPRTGDGEKLFF
TRBV28	13	TRBJ1-2	NA	NA	TGTGCCAGCGCGACGGGACCATACTATGGCTACACCTTC	CASATGPYYGYTF
TRBV6-1	15	TRBJ2-3	TRBD2	NA	TGTGCCAGCAGTGAAATAGCGGGAGTGGGAGATACGCAGTATTTT	CASSEIAGVGDTQYF
TRBV29-1	13	TRBJ2-7	NA	NA	TGCAGCGTTGACGCCGGCCAGCGTGGGGAGCAGTACTTC	CSVDAGQRGEQYF
TRBV15	13	TRBJ2-2	NA	NA	TGTGCCACCAGCAGTCGGTACTCCGGGGAGCTGTTTTTT	CATSSRYSGELFF
TRBV5-4	15	TRBJ2-1	TRBD2	NA	TGTGCCAGCAGCCCGCCCCTAGCGGACTACAATGAGCAGTTCTTC	CASSPPLADYNEQFF
TRBV18	14	TRBJ1-1	NA	NA	TGTGCCAGCTCACCATATGGACAGAACACTGAAGCTTTCTTT	CASSPYGQNTEAFF
TRBV5-1	12	TRBJ2-7	NA	NA	TGCGCCAGCAGCTCCACAGGGTACGAGCAGTACTTC	CASSSTGYEQYF
TRBV5-1	15	TRBJ2-1	NA	once	TGCGCCAGCAGCACAACCGGAACTAGATACAATGAGCAGTTCTTC	CASSTTGTRYNEQFF
TRBV19	16	TRBJ1-3	TRBD1	NA	TGTGCCAGTAGCCCCGGGACAGGGCTCTCTGGAAACACCATATATTTT	CASSPGTGLSGNTIYF
TRBV7-8	18	TRBJ2-1	NA	NA	TGTGCCAGCAGCCCTGGGCGGGACCGTCCGGAGAGGAACAATGAGCAGTTCTTC	CASSPGRDRPERNNEQFF
TRBV28	16	TRBJ2-7	TRBD2	once	TGTGCCAGCAGTCCGGGACGATCTAGCGGGAGCTACGAGCAGTACTTC	CASSPGRSSGSYEQYF
TRBV6-5	15	TRBJ1-4	NA	NA	TGTGCCAGCAGTCGAATCCAGATCTCCAATGAAAAACTGTTTTTT	CASSRIQISNEKLFF
TRBV27	11	TRBJ2-7	NA	NA	TGTGCCAGCCTTAGGGGTTACGAGCAGTACTTC	CASLRGYEQYF
TRBV9	15	TRBJ1-4	TRBD1	NA	TGTGCCAGCAGCGTAGACGGGACAGGGGGAGAAAAACTGTTTTTT	CASSVDGTGGEKLFF
TRBV5-1	15	TRBJ2-2	NA	NA	TGCGCCAGCAGCTTGGGCGGAGGGAACACCGGGGAGCTGTTTTTT	CASSLGGGNTGELFF
TRBV27	12	TRBJ1-6	NA	NA	TGTGCCAGCAGTTCCCCCGTTTCACCCCTCCACTTT	CASSSPVSPLHF
TRBV9	12	TRBJ2-3	NA	NA	TGTGCCAGCAGCGTGGGTTTAGATACGCAGTATTTT	CASSVGLDTQYF
TRBV28	12	TRBJ1-1	NA	NA	TGTGCCAGCAGTTTCCAGTGGACTGAAGCTTTCTTT	CASSFQWTEAFF
TRBV28	15	TRBJ1-2	NA	NA	TGTGCCAGCAGTTTAGTATCGGGGATAGGAGGTGGCTACACCTTC	CASSLVSGIGGGYTF
TRBV9	13	TRBJ2-5	NA	NA	TGTGCCTCCCAGAGGGATTTGTACGAGACCCAGTACTTC	CASQRDLYETQYF
TRBV28	14	TRBJ1-1	NA	NA	TGTGCCAGCAGTGCCCCGACAGGGAACACTGAAGCTTTCTTT	CASSAPTGNTEAFF
TRBV28	18	TRBJ2-7	TRBD2	NA	TGTGCCAGCAGTGGACAAGGAAAGGGACTAGCGGGAACCTACGAGCAGTACTTC	CASSGQGKGLAGTYEQYF
TRBV6-1	13	TRBJ1-4	NA	NA	TGTGCCAGCAGTCCAGGTCCTATCCGGGAACTGTTTTTT	CASSPGPIRELFF
TRBV19	14	TRBJ2-1	TRBD2	NA	TGTGCCAGTAGACTAGCGGGAGGTAGCAATGAGCAGTTCTTC	CASRLAGGSNEQFF
TRBV7-2	12	TRBJ1-5	NA	NA	TGTGCCAGCAGCTCAGGGTCTCAGCCCCAGCATTTT	CASSSGSQPQHF
TRBV6-5	14	TRBJ2-1	TRBD1	NA	TGTGCCAGCAGTTACTCGGATCTGGACAGGGTGGAGTTCTTC	CASSYSDLDRVEFF
TRBV12-5	15	TRBJ2-7	TRBD2	NA	TGTGCTAGTGGCCCCGGACTAGCGGGAACCTACGAGCAGTACTTC	CASGPGLAGTYEQYF
TRBV10-3	11	TRBJ1-1	NA	NA	TGTGCCATCAGTGCGGACAGTTTGACTTTCTTT	CAISADSLTFF
TRBV9	14	TRBJ2-1	NA	NA	TGTGCCAGCAGCGTAGTCGGGGGAGCCAATGAGCAGTTCTTC	CASSVVGGANEQFF